This TCR beta chain is from a study of identical twins. The germline V gene encodes CDR1 MNHEY and CDR2 SMNVEV (reference sequence). V lost 6 bases to trimming and J lost 2 bases, with 13 bases between them. The CDR3 consists of 14 residues. A single record per CDR3 protein comes from TCRdb applying MiXCR to the 5' RACE reads. This table holds 1.5 million to 2 million distinct CDR3 sequences, about 30% found once. The TCR originated in a newborn girl in good health. Sequencing was performed on cord blood. This sequence joins TRBV27 and TRBJ1-2; D gene uncertain. CDR3 DNA sequence: TGTGCCAGCAGATCGCAGGTGGACAACTATGGCTACACCTTC. Its protein is CASRSQVDNYGYTF.